The 27 T cell receptor beta chains below all came from one sample that was sequenced in a study of T cell responses to AZD1222 COVID-19 vaccine. The table came from immunoSEQ multiplex PCR; TCRdb's copy has only in-frame clones and leaves some out. The data show 120,000 to 150,000 clones, around 90% seen once. This material consisted of peripheral blood, taken on day 0 of AZD1222 vaccination. The receptor source for this set is an adult in good health.

Notes on this clone: The junction does not match germline at one end; this may be a read error. The gene calls are TRBV7-2 and TRBJ2-4, with D possibly matching TRBD2 (6 bases). There are 15 residues in the CDR3. Per the germline V gene, CDR1 is SGHTA and CDR2 is FQGNSA. The CDR3 here is CASSLARGMGNIQYF. The CDR3 coding sequence is TGTGCCAGCAGCCTAGCTCGCGGGATGGGGAACATTCAGTACTTC.

The chain combines TRBV5-1 with TRBJ2-5; 10 bases match TRBD2. The germline V gene has CDR1 SGHRS and CDR2 YFSETQ. CDR3 length: 14 amino acids. The trim removed 4 bases at V and 2 bases at J, leaving 2 bases unmatched. CDR3 DNA sequence: TGCGCCAGCAGCCTTAGCGGGGGGCAAGAGACCCAGTACTTC. It encodes CASSLSGGQETQYF.

This clone was observed a single time. CDR3 in amino acids: CASSITGPNQPQHF. The CDR3 bases are TGTGCCAGCAGCATCACAGGGCCCAATCAGCCCCAGCATTTT. The rearrangement links TRBV6-2 or TRBV6-3 to TRBJ1-5; D is possibly TRBD1 (6 bases). V gave up 6 bases and J gave up 3 bases, with 12 bases separating them. The CDR3 sequence is 14 residues long. The germline V gene has CDR1 MNHEY and CDR2 SVGEGT.

The rearrangement links TRBV4-1 to TRBJ2-7; 10 nucleotides align to TRBD1. V lost 3 bases to trimming and J lost 3 bases; unmatched junction nucleotides: 5. From germline, CDR1 is MGHRA and CDR2 YSYEKL. The CDR3 is 15 amino acids. In DNA, the CDR3 is TGCGCCAGCAGCCATCCGGGACAGGGGATCTACGAGCAGTACTTC. It encodes CASSHPGQGIYEQYF.

This clone has only a few counts. The rearrangement links TRBV4-1 to TRBJ1-1; the D is unclear. The CDR3 has 11 residues. Germline V gene data show CDR1 as MGHRA and CDR2 as YSYEKL. Trimming removed 6 bases from V and 3 bases from J, with 5 bases in between. The CDR3 protein is CASSRDTEAFF. The CDR3, as DNA: TGCGCCAGCAGTCGGGACACTGAAGCTTTCTTT.

V gene TRBV5-4 combines with J gene TRBJ2-7; tentatively, D is TRBD1 (6 bases). CDR1 and CDR2 (germline): SGHNT, YYREEE (reference sequence). V lost 2 bases to trimming and J lost 0 bases, with 15 bases between them. CDR3 length: 16 residues. CDR3 DNA: TGTGCCAGCAGCTTACTTGGGGGCCTGAGCTCCTACGAGCAGTACTTC. This translates into CASSLLGGLSSYEQYF. The variable domain in full, completed from reference TRBV5-4 and TRBJ2-7, reads ETGVTQSPTHLIKTRGQQVTLRCSSQSGHNTVSWYQQALGQGPQFIFQYYREEENGRGNFPPRFSGLQFPNYSSELNVNALELDDSALYLCASSLLGGLSSYEQYFGPGTRLTVT.

The V gene is TRBV28, the J gene TRBJ1-6; possibly TRBD1 for D (6 bases). The CDR3 length is 15 residues. Trimming removed 8 bases from V and 8 bases from J, with 19 bases in between. CDR1 and CDR2 (germline): MDHEN, SYDVKM. CDR3 nucleotides: TGTGCCAGCGGACCCGACAGGAGAAACTATTCACCCCTCCACTTT. Encoded protein: CASGPDRRNYSPLHF.

The chain couples TRBV6-5 to TRBJ1-1; D gene uncertain. Trimming took 5 bases from V and 0 from J, leaving 7 bases between them. The CDR3 has 13 amino acids. Germline V gene data show CDR1 as MNHEY and CDR2 as SVGAGI. The CDR3 DNA reads TGTGCCAGCAGTCCTCACCTGAACACTGAAGCTTTCTTT. This sequence encodes CASSPHLNTEAFF.

This chain connects TRBV6-4 to TRBJ2-1; D perhaps matches TRBD2 (6 bases). This CDR3 region has 14 residues. With 2 bases removed from V and 6 bases from J, the gap between germline ends came to 11 bases. CDR1 is MRHNA and CDR2 is SNTAGT in the germline V gene. The CDR3 DNA sequence: TGTGCCAGCAGTGACGGGTCCGGGGGCAATGAGCAGTTCTTC. Its protein product is CASSDGSGGNEQFF.

The V and J genes are TRBV10-3 and TRBJ2-6; D is undetermined. Deletions cut 3 bases from V and 0 bases from J, with 3 bases between. CDR1 and CDR2 (germline): ENHRY, SYGVKD. There are 14 residues in the CDR3. The CDR3 DNA reads TGTGCCATCAGTGACAGCTCTGGGGCCAACGTCCTGACTTTC. This encodes CAISDSSGANVLTF.

The rearrangement uses TRBV13 and TRBJ1-1; D is uncertain. The CDR3 totals 15 residues. Germline CDR1 reads PRHDT; CDR2 reads FYEKMQ (reference sequence). V was cut by 5 bases and J by 0 bases, with 13 bases left in between. In DNA, the CDR3 is TGTGCCAGCAGCGCCAGCCGTCTCATGAACACTGAAGCTTTCTTT. It specifies CASSASRLMNTEAFF.

The chain joins TRBV7-9 to TRBJ2-7, with D possibly being TRBD1 (6 bases). The CDR3 runs 14 residues. V was shortened by 5 bases and J by 7 bases, with 18 bases between the two germline ends. Germline V gene data show CDR1 as SEHNR and CDR2 as FQNEAQ (reference sequence). The CDR3, as DNA: TGTGCCAGCAGCCCCAGACAGGACGCCCTGGAGCAGTACTTC. It yields the protein CASSPRQDALEQYF. The complete variable domain, with remaining parts taken from reference TRBV7-9 and TRBJ2-7, reads DTGVSQNPRHKITKRGQNVTFRCDPISEHNRLYWYRQTLGQGPEFLTYFQNEAQLEKSRLLSDRFSAERPKGSFSTLEIQRTEQGDSAMYLCASSPRQDALEQYFGPGTRLTVT.

This sequence joins TRBV25-1 and TRBJ1-1, with a weak D call TRBD1 (5 bases). This CDR3 is built from 13 residues. In germline, CDR1 is MGHDK, CDR2 SYGVNS. V lost 5 bases, J lost 3 bases, and 10 bases lay in between. The CDR3 DNA sequence: TGTGCCAGCAGTACTAGGGGAGACACTGAAGCTTTCTTT. It yields the protein CASSTRGDTEAFF.

Only a few counts were recorded for this clone. The V and J genes are TRBV2 and TRBJ1-6; D gene uncertain. Trimming left V 7 bases short and J 9 bases short, with 10 bases between. This CDR3 is 12 amino acids long. The germline V gene encodes CDR1 SNHLY and CDR2 FYNNEI. The CDR3 bases are TGTGCCAGCACGTTGTACGGTTCACCCCTCCACTTT. This codes for CASTLYGSPLHF. The full variable domain, in which reference TRBV2 and TRBJ1-6 provide the parts outside the CDR3, is EPEVTQTPSHQVTQMGQEVILRCVPISNHLYFYWYRQILGQKVEFLVSFYNNEISEKSEIFDDQFSVERPDGSNFTLKIRSTKLEDSAMYFCASTLYGSPLHFGNGTRLTVT.

This chain connects TRBV29-1 to TRBJ1-2, with 12 bases matching TRBD1. From germline, CDR1 is SQVTM and CDR2 ANQGSEA. This CDR3 has 14 amino acids. The J segment lost 8 bases and the V segment lost 0 bases, leaving 4 bases of the junction unmatched. The chain's CDR3 is CSVEDGTGGRGYTF. In DNA, the CDR3 is TGCAGCGTTGAAGATGGGACAGGGGGCCGGGGCTACACCTTC.

The chain is built from TRBV20-1 and TRBJ2-1; the match to TRBD1 covers 7 bases. CDR3 length equals 15 residues. V dropped 3 bases and J dropped 5; count of bases not matched to a gene: 10. CDR1 and CDR2 (germline): DFQATT, SNEGSKA (reference sequence). The CDR3 DNA sequence: TGCAGTGCTAGTCGGCCAGGGGGATCGGACAATGAGCAGTTCTTC. Protein: CSASRPGGSDNEQFF.

Only one count was recorded for this clone. This sequence joins TRBV19 and TRBJ1-4; TRBD1 agrees at 7 bases. J was trimmed by 3 bases and V by 4 bases; bases with no gene match: 5. From germline, CDR1 is LNHDA and CDR2 SQIVND (reference sequence). This CDR3 region has 15 residues. CDR3 sequence: CASSTTGEPNEKLFF. CDR3 bases: TGTGCCAGTAGTACCACAGGGGAGCCTAATGAAAAACTGTTTTTT. Combining the CDR3 with reference TRBV19 and TRBJ1-4 gives the whole variable domain DGGITQSPKYLFRKEGQNVTLSCEQNLNHDAMYWYRQDPGQGLRLIYYSQIVNDFQKGDIAEGYSVSREKKESFPLTVTSAQKNPTAFYLCASSTTGEPNEKLFFGSGTQLSVL.

V usage is TRBV28 and J usage is TRBJ1-4, with 9 nucleotides matching TRBD1. Germline V gene sequence: CDR1 MDHEN, CDR2 SYDVKM. This CDR3 has 15 residues. J gave up 10 bases and V 5 bases, and 11 bases lay outside the gene matches. The CDR3 spells CASSDTGGNGRKLFF. For the CDR3, the DNA is TGTGCCAGCAGTGATACAGGGGGCAATGGAAGAAAACTGTTTTTT.

The J gene is TRBJ2-5, the V gene TRBV2; TRBD2 aligns across 7 bases. The CDR3 contains 13 residues. The V gene end was trimmed by 6 bases and the J gene end by 4 bases; junction bases not matched to a gene: 5. CDR1 and CDR2 from the germline V gene are SNHLY and FYNNEI. The CDR3 DNA reads TGTGCCAGCAGCAGAGCGGGGTTAGAGACCCAGTACTTC. This gives the protein CASSRAGLETQYF.

The CDR3 reads CSVLKTGQAFF. The DNA of the CDR3 is TGCAGCGTTTTGAAAACAGGACAAGCTTTCTTT. The chain carries TRBV29-1 and TRBJ1-1; D perhaps matches TRBD1 (5 bases). V lost 5 bases and J lost 9, with 13 bases in between. CDR1 is SQVTM, CDR2 ANQGSEA, per germline. The CDR3 contains 11 residues.

This chain joins TRBV15 and TRBJ2-5, with unresolved D. Looked up from germline, CDR1 is LNHNV and CDR2 is YYDKDF (reference sequence). The CDR3 sequence is 15 residues long. V lost 0 bases to trimming and J lost 5 bases, with 13 bases between them. This chain's CDR3 is CATSRDHDKWETQYF. The CDR3 DNA sequence: TGTGCCACCAGCAGAGATCATGACAAGTGGGAGACCCAGTACTTC.

The rearrangement uses TRBV7-9 and TRBJ2-2; D not resolved. The CDR3 consists of 14 residues. Germline CDR1 reads SEHNR; CDR2 reads FQNEAQ (reference sequence). V was clipped by 5 bases and J by 6 bases, with 13 bases between them. For the CDR3, the DNA is TGTGCCAGCAGCCCGATACCACCATCCGGGGAGCTGTTTTTT. Protein product: CASSPIPPSGELFF. Variable domain in full (rest from reference TRBV7-9 and TRBJ2-2): DTGVSQNPRHKITKRGQNVTFRCDPISEHNRLYWYRQTLGQGPEFLTYFQNEAQLEKSRLLSDRFSAERPKGSFSTLEIQRTEQGDSAMYLCASSPIPPSGELFFGEGSRLTVL.

The genes are TRBV5-1 and TRBJ1-3; no clear D gene. CDR1 and CDR2 from the germline V gene are SGHRS and YFSETQ. V shed 2 bases and J shed 0 bases, with 9 bases lying between them. This CDR3 has 15 residues. CDR3 in DNA: TGCGCCAGCAGCTTACCGGGCCCCTCTGGAAACACCATATATTTT. Protein product: CASSLPGPSGNTIYF.

The chain has TRBV4-1 and TRBJ1-1; D not certain. Germline assignment: CDR1 MGHRA and CDR2 YSYEKL. Trimming pared 0 bases from V and 4 bases from J, leaving 21 bases between. The CDR3 is made up of 18 amino acids. The CDR3 is CASSQETPPDVEGTEAFF. The CDR3 DNA follows: TGCGCCAGCAGCCAAGAGACCCCCCCCGACGTGGAGGGCACTGAAGCTTTCTTT.

The chain links TRBV5-4 to TRBJ2-2; 10 positions match TRBD1. The CDR3 has 15 residues. Per germline, CDR1 SGHNT and CDR2 YYREEE (reference sequence). V dropped 3 bases and J dropped 6; count of bases not matched to a gene: 5. The chain's CDR3 is CASSWRQGAAGELFF. DNA for the CDR3: TGTGCCAGCAGCTGGCGACAGGGGGCCGCCGGGGAGCTGTTTTTT.

The CDR3 DNA reads TGTGCCAGCAGCGGGGGACAGCTCTTCTACGAGCAGTACTTC. It codes for CASSGGQLFYEQYF. This chain links TRBV7-9 with TRBJ2-7, with 7 bases that match TRBD1. The germline CDR1 and CDR2 sequences are SEHNR and FQNEAQ (reference sequence). V gave up 5 bases and J gave up 3 bases; unmatched junction bases: 7. The CDR3 is 14 amino acids.

The chain combines TRBV5-4 with TRBJ2-7, with 7 bases identical to TRBD1. This CDR3 comprises 14 residues. V trimming: 4 bases; J trimming: 5 bases; junction bases outside the gene matches: 9. Germline V lookup: CDR1 SGHNT, CDR2 YYREEE (reference sequence). The CDR3 here is CASSPRQGENEQYF. CDR3 nucleotides: TGTGCCAGCAGCCCAAGACAGGGCGAAAACGAGCAGTACTTC.